The sequence of this T cell receptor (beta chain) was determined in a study of CD8 T cells in Susac syndrome. As to this clonotype: The antigen is not known.

The study, taken as a whole, reports: The study's TCR sequencing and HLA analysis covered a relatively small number of individuals, and the study acknowledged this.

Reverse transcription of roughly 0.5 to 1 ug RNA was carried out with random hexamers. TCRdb re-called the immunoSEQ multiplex PCR reads through MiXCR, storing one row per CDR3 protein. The sample lists over 95,000 distinct CDR3 sequences, nearly 95% seen once, with 0.11% to 0.15% in the top ten. Controls were drawn from healthy donors and were matched for age and sex. TEMRA cells were FACS-enriched, while CD8+ and CD4+ T cells were negatively isolated. This receptor was obtained from a human donor in good health. Input material: CD4+ T cells from PBMCs.

This CDR3 reads CASSPRPNGSGNTIYF. CDR3 DNA: TGTGCCAGCAGCCCCAGGCCCAACGGATCTGGAAACACCATATATTTT. The chain combines TRBV5-4 with TRBJ1-3; D call uncertain. V was pared by 4 bases and J by 1 base, with 15 bases between. Germline CDR1 SGHNT, CDR2 YYREEE (reference sequence). The CDR3 contains 16 residues.